A selection of T cell receptor beta chains follows, all from one sample in a study of post-analysis software for immune sequencing data. TCRdb used MiXCR to reprocess the PCR reads, holding one entry per CDR3 protein. The sample holds about 500,000 distinct CDR3 sequences, less than 45% seen once. The sequenced material came from blood. All receptors come from a girl between 10 and 17 years old with multiple sclerosis. The CDR3 runs from the conserved cysteine through the conserved F or W. A D gene is named only where the DNA matches it firmly. Clone size appears in some rows only: once, few, many, or a class for an expanded clone.

CDR3nt	CDR3aa	len	abundance	v_gene	j_gene	d_gene
TGTGCCATCAGGGGGACAGGGGACGAGCAGTACTTC	CAIRGTGDEQYF	12	-	TRBV10-3	TRBJ2-7	TRBD1
TGCAGTGCTAGAGAAAGGACAGGGCTCACAGATACGCAGTATTTT	CSARERTGLTDTQYF	15	-	TRBV20-1	TRBJ2-3	TRBD1
TGTGCCAGCAGCCAGGAGGTTGCCAGAGGCGGAAAGGGGACCTACGAGCAGTACTTC	CASSQEVARGGKGTYEQYF	19	-	TRBV6-1	TRBJ2-7	-
TGTGCTAGCAGCTCCACCTTAGCGGGAGGGCGTAATGAGCAGTTCTTC	CASSSTLAGGRNEQFF	16	few	TRBV7-7	TRBJ2-1	TRBD2
TGCAGCGTTGAGGGGACAGGGGCCTACGAGCAGTACTTC	CSVEGTGAYEQYF	13	-	TRBV29-1	TRBJ2-7	TRBD1
TGCGCCAGCAGCTTGGGCGGCGGCAACTCTGGGGCCAACGTCCTGACTTTC	CASSLGGGNSGANVLTF	17	few	TRBV5-1	TRBJ2-6	-
TGCGCCAGCAGCCAAGACCTAGCGGGAGTCCAAGAGACCCAGTACTTC	CASSQDLAGVQETQYF	16	few	TRBV4-1	TRBJ2-5	TRBD2
TGCAGTGCTTCCCGGAAAAATCAGCCCCAGCATTTT	CSASRKNQPQHF	12	-	TRBV20-1	TRBJ1-5	-
TGTGCCAGCAGTCGTGGAACCGCTGAAAAACTGTTTTTT	CASSRGTAEKLFF	13	few	TRBV6-5	TRBJ1-4	-
TGCAGCGTCGCCGACAGGCTGATTAGCACAGATACGCAGTATTTT	CSVADRLISTDTQYF	15	-	TRBV29-1	TRBJ2-3	-
TGCGCCAGCAGCTCAGAGACAGGGGTCACTGAAGCTTTCTTT	CASSSETGVTEAFF	14	-	TRBV5-1	TRBJ1-1	TRBD1
TGTGCCAGCTCACCATACTCCGTCTACGAGCAGTACTTC	CASSPYSVYEQYF	13	few	TRBV18	TRBJ2-7	-
TGTGCCAGCAGCTCCGCGGGACTAGCGTACAATGAGCAGTTCTTC	CASSSAGLAYNEQFF	15	-	TRBV7-2	TRBJ2-1	TRBD2
TGCGCCAGCAGCTTGAAAGTCTTTCGGGCGGAAGGAGGGTACGAGCAGTACTTC	CASSLKVFRAEGGYEQYF	18	few	TRBV5-1	TRBJ2-7	-
TGCGCCAGCAAACCGGGACAGGGCAACAATGAGCAGTTCTTC	CASKPGQGNNEQFF	14	-	TRBV4-3	TRBJ2-1	TRBD1
TGTGCCAGTAGCTCGGATGTTAAAGAGACCCAGTACTTC	CASSSDVKETQYF	13	-	TRBV9	TRBJ2-5	-
TGTGCCACCAGCAGAGATTTGGACAATTACGAGCAGTACTTC	CATSRDLDNYEQYF	14	-	TRBV15	TRBJ2-7	-
TGCAGTGCTAGAGATATAGTGGGACCCAGCTCCTACGAGCAGTACTTC	CSARDIVGPSSYEQYF	16	-	TRBV20-1	TRBJ2-7	-
TGCGCCAGCAGCTGGGACTTCGGTGAGCAGTTCTTC	CASSWDFGEQFF	12	-	TRBV5-1	TRBJ2-1	-
TGCGCCAGCAGCTTGGGACCCATCAGGTCAGATACGCAGTATTTT	CASSLGPIRSDTQYF	15	few	TRBV5-1	TRBJ2-3	-
TGTGCCAGCAGTTACAAGAGTGGATTAGCCTCCTACGAGCAGTACTTC	CASSYKSGLASYEQYF	16	few	TRBV6-5	TRBJ2-7	-
TGCAGCGTTGGACGGTGGGAGACCCAGTACTTC	CSVGRWETQYF	11	once	TRBV29-1	TRBJ2-5	-
TGTGCCAGCAGTTCCACTACTGAAGCCAAAAACATTCAGTACTTC	CASSSTTEAKNIQYF	15	-	TRBV28	TRBJ2-4	-
TGTGCCAGCAGTACACCTCCGGGACAGGGTTACGAGCAGTACTTC	CASSTPPGQGYEQYF	15	few	TRBV28	TRBJ2-7	TRBD1
TGTGTCAGCAGCCGAGGACAGGGGCAAAGGCCCCAGCATTTT	CVSSRGQGQRPQHF	14	few	TRBV12-3/TRBV12-4	TRBJ1-5	TRBD1
TGCAGCGTAACGAAGGGGGAGCTGGACAATGAGCAGTTCTTC	CSVTKGELDNEQFF	14	-	TRBV29-1	TRBJ2-1	-
TGTGCCAGCAGCCAAGAAGGCACGGAGAATCAGCCCCAGCATTTT	CASSQEGTENQPQHF	15	-	TRBV4-2	TRBJ1-5	-